The entry that follows covers one T cell receptor beta chain sequence. These data originate in a study of blood T cell repertoires in COVID-19. The overall study: Researchers got acute and convalescent COVID-19 samples from the United States, Italy and Spain. Nucleic acid was either cDNA or gDNA, and it came from T cells, B-cell-depleted T cells, or PBMCs.

In the authors' methods: Counts of nucleated cells, estimated from reference gene primer amplification, were obtained. Sequencing used immunoSEQ multiplex PCR; TCRdb keeps in-frame clones, though not all of them. V, J and clone size derive from that table, while D and trimming were established from the DNA sequence. The sample lists roughly 98,000 clones, roughly 82% occurring once. The receptor's source is a man between 65 and 85 years old with active or convalescent COVID-19. The material sequenced was peripheral blood.

This chain's CDR3 is CAWRNGGATNYGYTF. The CDR3 DNA reads as TGTGCCTGGAGAAACGGGGGGGCAACGAACTATGGCTACACCTTC. The chain recombines TRBV30 with TRBJ1-2; TRBD1 is a possible D gene (6 bases). The CDR3 consists of 15 residues. With 3 bases removed from V and 2 bases from J, the gap between germline ends came to 16 bases. Germline CDR1 is GTSNPN and CDR2 is SVGIG (reference sequence).